This record looks at one T cell receptor (beta chain) sequence and its context. The data stem from a study of graft-versus-host responses after intestinal transplantation. V lost 3 bases, J lost 4 bases, and 16 bases lay in between. The CDR3 has 15 residues. CDR1 SGDLS and CDR2 YYNGEE come from the germline V gene. The repertoire was sequenced with immunoSEQ multiplex PCR; TCRdb's copy has only in-frame clones and lacks some. The table shows 90,000 to 100,000 clones, with roughly 88% occurring only once. The rearrangement links TRBV9 to TRBJ1-1; no clear D. Sequenced here: PBMCs, sampled 255 days after intestinal transplant. The receptor was isolated from a human patient who received an intestinal transplant, so some T cells may come from the graft donor. The CDR3 DNA reads TGTGCCAGCAGCGGCGTGGACCTCGGAAGCACTGAAGCTTTCTTT. Translation gives CASSGVDLGSTEAFF.